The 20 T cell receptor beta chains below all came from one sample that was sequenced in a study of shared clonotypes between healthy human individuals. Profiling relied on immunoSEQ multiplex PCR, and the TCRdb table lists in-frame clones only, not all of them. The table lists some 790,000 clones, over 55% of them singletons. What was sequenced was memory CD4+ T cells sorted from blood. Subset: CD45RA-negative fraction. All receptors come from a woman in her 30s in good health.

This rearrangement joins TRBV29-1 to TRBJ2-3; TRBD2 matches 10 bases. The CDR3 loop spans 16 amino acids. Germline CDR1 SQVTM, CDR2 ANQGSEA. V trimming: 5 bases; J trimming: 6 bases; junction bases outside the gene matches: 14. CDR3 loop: CSVRGTSSGSRDTQYF. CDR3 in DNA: TGCAGCGTTAGAGGGACCTCTAGCGGGAGTAGGGATACGCAGTATTTT.

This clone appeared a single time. CDR3: CASSQRQALNTEAFF. The CDR3, as DNA: TGTGCCAGCAGCCAACGCCAGGCCCTGAACACTGAAGCTTTCTTT. The chain has TRBV14 and TRBJ1-1; D gene ambiguous. Trimming stripped 2 bases from V and 0 bases from J, with 10 bases between. The V gene's germline CDR1 is SGHDN and CDR2 FVKESK. This CDR3 is 15 amino acids long.

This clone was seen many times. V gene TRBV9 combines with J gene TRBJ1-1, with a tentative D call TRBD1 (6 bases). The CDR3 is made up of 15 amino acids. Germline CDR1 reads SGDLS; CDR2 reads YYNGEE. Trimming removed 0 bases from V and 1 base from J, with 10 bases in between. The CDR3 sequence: CASSVDRVGNTEAFF. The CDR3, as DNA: TGTGCCAGCAGCGTAGACAGGGTCGGGAACACTGAAGCTTTCTTT.

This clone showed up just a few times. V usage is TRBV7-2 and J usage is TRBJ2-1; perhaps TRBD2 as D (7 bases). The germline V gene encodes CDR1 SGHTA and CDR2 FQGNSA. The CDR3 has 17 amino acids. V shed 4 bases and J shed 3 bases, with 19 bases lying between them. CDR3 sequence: CASSSPSGASGYNEQFF. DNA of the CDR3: TGTGCCAGCAGCTCTCCCTCAGGGGCTAGCGGCTACAATGAGCAGTTCTTC.

CDR3 nucleotide sequence: TGTGCCAGCTCACTAACACCGAACACTGAAGCTTTCTTT. Amino acid sequence: CASSLTPNTEAFF. The rearrangement joins TRBV18 to TRBJ1-1, with unresolved D. The germline V gene has CDR1 KGHSH and CDR2 LQKENI. V was pared by 4 bases and J by 1 base, with 7 bases between. CDR3 length equals 13 residues.

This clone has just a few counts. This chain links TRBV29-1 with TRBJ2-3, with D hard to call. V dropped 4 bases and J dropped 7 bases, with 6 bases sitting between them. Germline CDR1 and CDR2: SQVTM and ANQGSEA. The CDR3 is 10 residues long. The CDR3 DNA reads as TGCAGCGTTGGGACCTATACGCAGTATTTT. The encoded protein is CSVGTYTQYF.

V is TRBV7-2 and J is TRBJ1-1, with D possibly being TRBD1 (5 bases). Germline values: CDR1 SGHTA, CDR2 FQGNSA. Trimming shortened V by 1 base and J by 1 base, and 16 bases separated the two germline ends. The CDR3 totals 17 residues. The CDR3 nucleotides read TGTGCCAGCAGCTTAGTGGCGAGGGCAGGGCAGAACACTGAAGCTTTCTTT. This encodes CASSLVARAGQNTEAFF.

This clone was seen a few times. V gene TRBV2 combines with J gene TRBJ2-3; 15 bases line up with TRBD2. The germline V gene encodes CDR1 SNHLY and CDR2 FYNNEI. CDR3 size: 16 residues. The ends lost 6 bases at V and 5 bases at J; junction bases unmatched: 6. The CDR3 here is CASSRTSGRAGDTQYF. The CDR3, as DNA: TGTGCCAGCAGCCGGACTAGCGGGAGGGCAGGAGATACGCAGTATTTT. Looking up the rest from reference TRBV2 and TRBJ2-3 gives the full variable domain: EPEVTQTPSHQVTQMGQEVILRCVPISNHLYFYWYRQILGQKVEFLVSFYNNEISEKSEIFDDQFSVERPDGSNFTLKIRSTKLEDSAMYFCASSRTSGRAGDTQYFGPGTRLTVL.

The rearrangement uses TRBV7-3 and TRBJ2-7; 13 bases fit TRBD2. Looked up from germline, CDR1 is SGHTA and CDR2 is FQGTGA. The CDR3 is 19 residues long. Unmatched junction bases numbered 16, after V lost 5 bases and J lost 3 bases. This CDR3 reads CASSAPIGTSGTRHYEQYF. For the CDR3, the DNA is TGTGCCAGCAGCGCACCCATCGGGACTAGCGGGACTAGACACTACGAGCAGTACTTC. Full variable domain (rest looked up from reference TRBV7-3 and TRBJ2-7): GAGVSQTPSNKVTEKGKYVELRCDPISGHTALYWYRQSLGQGPEFLIYFQGTGAADDSGLPNDRFFAVRPEGSVSTLKIQRTERGDSAVYLCASSAPIGTSGTRHYEQYFGPGTRLTVT.

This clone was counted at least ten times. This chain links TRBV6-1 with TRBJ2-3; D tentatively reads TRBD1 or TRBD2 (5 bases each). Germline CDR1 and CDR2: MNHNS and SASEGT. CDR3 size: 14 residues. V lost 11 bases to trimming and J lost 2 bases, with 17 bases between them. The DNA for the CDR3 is TGTGCCCCGACCCCTACGGGGCTCACAGATACGCAGTATTTT. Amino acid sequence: CAPTPTGLTDTQYF.

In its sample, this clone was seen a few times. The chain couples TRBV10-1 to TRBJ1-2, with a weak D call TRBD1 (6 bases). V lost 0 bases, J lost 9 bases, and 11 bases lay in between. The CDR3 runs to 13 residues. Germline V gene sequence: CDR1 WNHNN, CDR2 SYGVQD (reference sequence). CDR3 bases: TGCGCCAGCAGTGAGTCGGGCAGGGGAAGCTACACCTTC. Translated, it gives CASSESGRGSYTF.

The CDR3 DNA follows: TGTGCCAGCTTGAGGGGGATGAACTATGGCTACACCTTC. It codes for CASLRGMNYGYTF. The chain couples TRBV28 to TRBJ1-2; D is possibly TRBD1 (6 bases). Germline lookup yields CDR1 MDHEN and CDR2 SYDVKM. V lost 8 bases and J lost 2, with 12 bases in between. The CDR3 covers 13 residues.

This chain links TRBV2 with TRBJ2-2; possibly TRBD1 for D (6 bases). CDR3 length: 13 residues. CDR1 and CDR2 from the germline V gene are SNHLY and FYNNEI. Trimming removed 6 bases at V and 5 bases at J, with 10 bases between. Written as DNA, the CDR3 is TGTGCCAGCAGGGAACAGGGAACCGGGGAGCTGTTTTTT. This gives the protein CASREQGTGELFF.

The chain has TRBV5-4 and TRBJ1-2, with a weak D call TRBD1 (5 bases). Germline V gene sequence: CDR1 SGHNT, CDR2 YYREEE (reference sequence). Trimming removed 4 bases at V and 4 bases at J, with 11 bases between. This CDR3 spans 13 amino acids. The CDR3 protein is CASSQHDSYGYTF. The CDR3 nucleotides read TGTGCCAGCAGCCAACACGACAGCTATGGCTACACCTTC.

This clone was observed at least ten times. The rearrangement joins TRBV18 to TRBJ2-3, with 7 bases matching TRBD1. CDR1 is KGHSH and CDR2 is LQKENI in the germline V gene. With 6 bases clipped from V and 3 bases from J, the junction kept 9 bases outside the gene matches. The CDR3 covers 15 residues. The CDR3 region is CASSPGQDRTDTQYF. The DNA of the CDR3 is TGTGCCAGCTCTCCTGGACAGGATAGGACAGATACGCAGTATTTT.

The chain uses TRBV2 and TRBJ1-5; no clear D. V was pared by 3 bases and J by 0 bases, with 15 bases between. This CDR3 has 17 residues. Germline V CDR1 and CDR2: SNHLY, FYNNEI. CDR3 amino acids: CASSDARPPNSNQPQHF. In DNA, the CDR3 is TGTGCCAGCAGTGACGCACGACCCCCGAATAGCAATCAGCCCCAGCATTTT.

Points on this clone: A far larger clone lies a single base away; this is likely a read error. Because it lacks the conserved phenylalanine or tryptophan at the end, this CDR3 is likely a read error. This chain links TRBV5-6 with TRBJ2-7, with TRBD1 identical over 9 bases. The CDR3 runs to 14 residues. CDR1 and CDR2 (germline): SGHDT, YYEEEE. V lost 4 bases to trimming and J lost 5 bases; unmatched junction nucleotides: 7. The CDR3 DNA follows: TGTGCCAGCAGCCTATGGGACAGGGTCCACGAGCAGTACCTC. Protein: CASSLWDRVHEQYL.

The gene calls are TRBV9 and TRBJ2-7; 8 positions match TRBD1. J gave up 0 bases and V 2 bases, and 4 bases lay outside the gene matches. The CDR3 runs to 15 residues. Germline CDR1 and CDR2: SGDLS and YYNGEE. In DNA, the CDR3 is TGTGCCAGCAGCGTGGGACAGGCGACCTCCTACGAGCAGTACTTC. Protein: CASSVGQATSYEQYF.

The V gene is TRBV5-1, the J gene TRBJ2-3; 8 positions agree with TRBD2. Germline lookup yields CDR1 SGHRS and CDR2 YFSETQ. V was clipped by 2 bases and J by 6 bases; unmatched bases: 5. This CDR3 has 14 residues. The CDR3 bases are TGCGCCAGCAGCTTCGGACTAGCAGTCGATACGCAGTATTTT. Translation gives CASSFGLAVDTQYF.

The DNA of the CDR3 is TGTGCCAGCAGCTTAGGGACTAGCGACTACAATGAGCAGTTCTTC. Its protein product is CASSLGTSDYNEQFF. This chain joins TRBV11-1 and TRBJ2-1, with 9 bases lining up with TRBD2. V lost 1 base to trimming and J lost 3 bases; unmatched junction nucleotides: 1. Germline V gives CDR1 SGHAT, CDR2 FQDESV (reference sequence). The CDR3 loop spans 15 amino acids.